The present T cell receptor beta chain was sequenced within a study of T cells in Graves' hyperthyroidism and ophthalmopathy. On the study more broadly: Before treatment of any kind, peripheral blood was taken at initial diagnosis. Study-wide points: Blood also held most thyroid clonotypes expanded beyond 0.001. Stable hyperthyroidism was separated from ophthalmopathy by a model based on 13 V-J features.

This clonotype showed up many times. Its antigen is unknown. The TCR beta CDR3 regions underwent amplification using RNA transcripts as the source. Using the HTBI primer set, a first-round RT-PCR was run on the TCR CDR3. TCRdb passed the multiplex PCR reads through MiXCR, listing each CDR3 protein once. The sample carries hundreds of thousands of distinct CDR3 sequences, about 19% recorded once. This CDR3 is 15 amino acids long. Trimming cost V 3 bases and J 7 bases; bases outside gene matches: 9. CDR1 and CDR2 (germline): KGHSH, LQKENI. Every diagnosis used clinical symptoms, serum thyroxine and TRAb, thyroid ultrasound and orbital computed tomography.

The origin of this receptor is a woman aged 45-65 years with Graves' hyperthyroidism that later progressed to Graves' ophthalmopathy. The sample was blood. The chain uses TRBV18 and TRBJ2-1; 7 nucleotides agree with TRBD1. The CDR3, as DNA: TGTGCCAGCTCACCCCGGGACAGATTATGGAATGAGCAGTTCTTC. Its translation is CASSPRDRLWNEQFF. Full variable domain (remainder filled in from reference TRBV18 and TRBJ2-1): NAGVMQNPRHLVRRRGQEARLRCSPMKGHSHVYWYRQLPEEGLKFMVYLQKENIIDESGMPKERFSAEFPKEGPSILRIQQVVRGDSAAYFCASSPRDRLWNEQFFGPGTRLTVL.